In its sample, the clone carrying this TCR beta chain was seen a few times. The antigen remains undetermined. Clinical symptoms, serum thyroxine, TRAb, thyroid ultrasound and orbital computed tomography were relied on for diagnosis. Amplification targeted the TCR beta CDR3 regions, with RNA transcripts as the source material. Following a first-round RT-PCR that used HTBI primers, a second-round multiplex PCR was carried out. TCRdb re-analysed the multiplex PCR reads in MiXCR, keeping a single row per CDR3 protein. This repertoire shows some 750,000 distinct CDR3 sequences, roughly 41% found once; its top ten account for less than 55%. The data originate from a study of Graves' ophthalmopathy and Graves' hyperthyroidism. Study as a whole: At the time of initial diagnosis and before any treatment, peripheral blood was collected.

Study conclusions and caveats: The model's ophthalmopathy progression predictions had about 71% sensitivity and 72% to 75% specificity.

This clonotype originated in an adult man with Graves' ophthalmopathy. Sequencing used peripheral blood.

CDR3 coding DNA: TGTGCCAGCAGCAGACTCAGGGTCGGGGAGCAGTACTTC. Its protein product is CASSRLRVGEQYF. The chain uses TRBV11-1 and TRBJ2-7; D may be TRBD1 (5 bases). The V end was cut by 5 bases, the J end by 7 bases, with 15 bases between. The CDR3 sequence is 13 residues long. Germline V gene lookup returns CDR1 SGHAT and CDR2 FQDESV (reference sequence).